The 30 T cell receptor beta chains presented below share a single source sample, sequenced in a study of T-cell memory formation after mild COVID-19. From the 5' RACE reads, TCRdb called clonotypes with MiXCR, one entry per CDR3 protein. The table records approximately 260,000 distinct CDR3 sequences, about 15% of them present only once. Input material: PBMCs or a T cell subset sorted from them (not recorded which). These receptors were taken from a man aged 18 to 29 who had mild COVID-19 (a few samples of this study predate the infection). Cell type and time point are not known.

This sequence joins TRBV10-1 and TRBJ2-2, with D unclear. The ends were cut back, 0 bases at V and 6 bases at J, with 11 bases in the middle. The CDR3 covers 15 residues. The V gene's germline CDR1 is WNHNN and CDR2 SYGVQD (reference sequence). The CDR3 nucleotides are TGCGCCAGCAGTGAGTCTGGCCCTCTGGCCGGGGAGCTGTTTTTT. Translated: CASSESGPLAGELFF.

This clonotype was recorded many times. The chain uses TRBV24-1 and TRBJ2-3, with 10 bases fitting TRBD2. This CDR3 has 14 amino acids. Germline CDR1 KGHDR, CDR2 SFDVKD. Germline trimming cut 5 bases from V and 5 bases from J; bases unmatched to any gene: 3. The CDR3 DNA follows: TGTGCCACCAGTGGGGGGACTAGCGAAGATACGCAGTATTTT. The encoded protein is CATSGGTSEDTQYF.

V gene TRBV20-1 combines with J gene TRBJ2-7; D is unclear. Germline V gene data show CDR1 as DFQATT and CDR2 as SNEGSKA (reference sequence). CDR3 length: 16 residues. Trimming left V 4 bases short and J 5 bases short, with 24 bases between. The CDR3 sequence: CSAKPTSWRGFDEQYV. CDR3 nucleotide sequence: TGCAGTGCTAAACCCACCTCTTGGCGTGGGTTCGACGAGCAGTACGTC.

The table lists this clonotype with a few counts. This chain links TRBV3-1 with TRBJ1-6; TRBD1 matches at 7 bases. This CDR3 has 14 amino acids. J was trimmed by 2 bases and V by 8 bases; bases with no gene match: 3. From germline, CDR1 is LGHDT and CDR2 YNNKEL (reference sequence). CDR3 DNA: TGTGCCAGCTCCGGGACAGCCTATAATTCACCCCTCCACTTT. It yields the protein CASSGTAYNSPLHF.

This clonotype was observed at least ten times. The rearrangement links TRBV10-3 to TRBJ2-5; D may be TRBD2 (6 bases). Germline V gives CDR1 ENHRY, CDR2 SYGVKD. Trimming took 0 bases from V and 2 from J, leaving 22 bases between them. The CDR3 is 19 residues long. Here the CDR3 DNA reads TGTGCCATCAGTGAGTCGACTCGGGGTGTTCTAGCGCTACAAGAGACCCAGTACTTC. It yields the protein CAISESTRGVLALQETQYF.

This clonotype came up a few times. The V call is TRBV20-1, the J call TRBJ2-5; perhaps D is TRBD1 or TRBD2 (5 bases each). CDR1 and CDR2 (germline): DFQATT, SNEGSKA (reference sequence). This CDR3 is 12 amino acids long. The V and J ends lost 3 bases and 7 bases respectively, with 12 bases between them. The CDR3 DNA follows: TGCAGTGCTAGCGGGGTTGGGGGGACCCAGTACTTC. It specifies CSASGVGGTQYF.

This clonotype was counted many times. This rearrangement joins TRBV12-3 or TRBV12-4 to TRBJ2-2; D gene uncertain. The germline V and J ends were trimmed by 3 bases and 6 bases, with 8 bases remaining between them. This CDR3 has 13 residues. This CDR3 reads CASSFTISGELFF. The CDR3 DNA is TGTGCCAGCAGTTTCACCATTTCCGGGGAGCTGTTTTTT.

This clonotype was detected only a few times. The chain has TRBV7-3 and TRBJ2-5; 9 nucleotides align to TRBD2. From germline, CDR1 is SGHTA and CDR2 FQGTGA. Trimming removed 8 bases from V and 4 bases from J; junction bases left unmatched: 8. CDR3 size: 14 residues. CDR3 in amino acids: CASGSGGSVETQYF. CDR3 sequence (DNA): TGTGCCAGCGGGAGCGGGGGGTCTGTAGAGACCCAGTACTTC.

This clonotype appeared many times. CDR3 in DNA: TGTGCCAGCAGCACACCCCTATACGGTCAGCCCCAGCATTTT. Its translation is CASSTPLYGQPQHF. The gene calls are TRBV7-2 and TRBJ1-5; no clear D gene. Germline V gives CDR1 SGHTA, CDR2 FQGNSA. This CDR3 is built from 14 residues. The V end lost 5 bases, the J end lost 6 bases, and 14 bases lay between the germline ends. The variable domain in full, with the rest retrieved from reference TRBV7-2 and TRBJ1-5, is GAGVSQSPSNKVTEKGKDVELRCDPISGHTALYWYRQSLGQGLEFLIYFQGNSAPDKSGLPSDRFSAERTGGSVSTLTIQRTQQEDSAVYLCASSTPLYGQPQHFGDGTRLSIL.

V usage is TRBV12-3 or TRBV12-4 and J usage is TRBJ1-6; D gene unclear. The CDR3 totals 13 residues. Trimming stripped 3 bases from V and 7 bases from J, with 7 bases between. CDR3 protein: CASSLNWNSPLHF. The CDR3 nucleotides are TGTGCCAGCAGTTTGAACTGGAATTCACCCCTCCACTTT.

This clonotype was counted at least ten times. The chain combines TRBV9 with TRBJ2-5, with a possible D match to TRBD2 (5 bases). V gave up 2 bases and J gave up 5 bases, with 16 bases separating them. The CDR3 runs to 15 residues. Per germline, CDR1 SGDLS and CDR2 YYNGEE. In DNA, the CDR3 is TGTGCCAGCAGCGTCGCGGGTTGGGCTCGGGAGACCCAGTACTTC. Protein: CASSVAGWARETQYF.

The chain combines TRBV7-2 with TRBJ2-7; possibly TRBD1 for D (5 bases). V was clipped by 1 base and J by 6 bases, with 16 bases between them. CDR3 size: 15 residues. CDR1 and CDR2 (germline): SGHTA, FQGNSA. This CDR3 is CASSLGPATASEQYF. The CDR3 DNA follows: TGTGCCAGCAGCTTAGGTCCGGCGACAGCCTCCGAGCAGTACTTC.

This clonotype was found a few times. This CDR3 reads CASSFLGQGPETQYF. The CDR3 DNA is TGCGCCAGCAGCTTCTTGGGACAGGGGCCGGAGACCCAGTACTTC. The chain uses TRBV5-1 and TRBJ2-5; 10 bases align to TRBD1. V lost 2 bases to trimming and J lost 5 bases; unmatched junction nucleotides: 6. Germline CDR1 and CDR2: SGHRS and YFSETQ. The CDR3 length is 15 residues.

This clonotype was counted many times. The CDR3 protein is CASSPRGVSTDTQYF. The CDR3 region has the DNA TGTGCCAGCAGCCCACGGGGGGTCAGCACAGATACGCAGTATTTT. The chain couples TRBV5-6 to TRBJ2-3; 7 bases map to TRBD2. Germline CDR1 and CDR2: SGHDT and YYEEEE. Germline trimming cut 4 bases from V and 0 bases from J; bases unmatched to any gene: 5. This CDR3 comprises 15 residues.

This clonotype came up a few times. The chain couples TRBV7-2 to TRBJ2-5, with D uncertain. Germline V CDR1 and CDR2: SGHTA, FQGNSA. V was cut by 3 bases and J by 4 bases, with 9 bases left in between. The CDR3 contains 13 residues. The CDR3 here is CASSFFWGETQYF. CDR3 bases: TGTGCCAGCAGCTTCTTTTGGGGAGAGACCCAGTACTTC.

The rearrangement joins TRBV5-1 to TRBJ2-2; 7 nucleotides line up with TRBD2. Germline V gene data show CDR1 as SGHRS and CDR2 as YFSETQ. J lost 2 bases, V lost 4 bases, and 5 bases had no gene match. This CDR3 is built from 15 residues. The CDR3 DNA is TGCGCCAGCAGCCCGGGACTACCTAACACCGGGGAGCTGTTTTTT. Translating it yields CASSPGLPNTGELFF.

This clonotype occurred a few times. The CDR3 DNA reads as TGTGCCAGCGGCCAGGGGGGTTCCTCTGGCTACACCTTC. It codes for CASGQGGSSGYTF. The rearrangement joins TRBV6-2 or TRBV6-3 to TRBJ1-2; 7 bases align to TRBD1. The CDR3 runs to 13 residues. The germline CDR1 and CDR2 sequences are MNHEY and SVGEGT. The V and J ends lost 8 bases and 7 bases, in that order; junction bases with no gene match: 10.

This clonotype was detected a few times. The CDR3: CASSPGAGANEQFF. CDR3 nucleotides: TGTGCCAGCTCACCCGGGGCCGGGGCCAATGAGCAGTTCTTC. This sequence joins TRBV18 and TRBJ2-1; D may be TRBD1 or TRBD2 (5 bases each). Germline V lookup: CDR1 KGHSH, CDR2 LQKENI. CDR3 length: 14 amino acids. The V gene lost 3 bases and the J gene lost 6 bases, with 12 bases spanning the gap.

The CDR3 bases are TGTGCCAGCAGCCATTTTCCCGGTGGCTACACCTTC. Encoded protein: CASSHFPGGYTF. The chain uses TRBV12-3 or TRBV12-4 and TRBJ1-2; unclear D gene. V was shortened by 6 bases and J by 7 bases, with 12 bases between the two germline ends. CDR3 length: 12 residues.

The chain recombines TRBV12-5 with TRBJ2-3, with D unclear. The V end was cut by 0 bases, the J end by 1 base, with 2 bases between. The CDR3 spans 13 residues. Germline assignment: CDR1 LGHNT and CDR2 FRNRAP. As DNA, the CDR3 is TGTGCTAGTGGTTTGGTACGCACAGATACGCAGTATTTT. Amino acid sequence: CASGLVRTDTQYF.

This clonotype occurred a few times. The chain combines TRBV7-2 with TRBJ2-7; the D call may be TRBD1 or TRBD2 (5 bases each). V shed 3 bases and J shed 4 bases, with 16 bases lying between them. Germline assignment: CDR1 SGHTA and CDR2 FQGNSA. This CDR3 comprises 15 residues. DNA for the CDR3: TGTGCCAGCAGCTTTTCCGGGACGAACCCTTACGAGCAGTACTTC. This translates into CASSFSGTNPYEQYF.

This clonotype was observed a handful of times. The chain carries TRBV7-2 and TRBJ2-3, with D possibly matching TRBD2 (7 bases). Between the trimmed V and J ends, which lost 0 bases and 1 base, there was a span of 11 bases. Germline assignment: CDR1 SGHTA and CDR2 FQGNSA. The CDR3 is 16 amino acids. The CDR3 region has the DNA TGTGCCAGCAGCTTAGCGGCGGGGGCCGGCACAGATACGCAGTATTTT. It yields the protein CASSLAAGAGTDTQYF.

This clonotype has a handful of counts. The CDR3 region has the DNA TGTGCCAGCAGCCACCCCGGGACTAGCGGCGAGACCCAGTACTTC. Its protein product is CASSHPGTSGETQYF. The chain joins TRBV6-2 or TRBV6-3 to TRBJ2-5; 11 nucleotides align to TRBD2. This CDR3 region has 15 residues. Germline V gene lookup returns CDR1 MNHEY and CDR2 SVGEGT. Trimming removed 6 bases from V and 5 bases from J; junction bases left unmatched: 8.

There are many counts of this clonotype. The chain recombines TRBV7-2 with TRBJ2-3; 9 bases agree with TRBD2. V was pared by 0 bases and J by 1 base, with 11 bases of the junction left unmatched. Germline V gene lookup returns CDR1 SGHTA and CDR2 FQGNSA. The CDR3 has 19 residues. DNA of the CDR3: TGTGCCAGCAGCTTAGCGAGATTCGGCGGGGGGGCTCGCACAGATACGCAGTATTTT. Its translation is CASSLARFGGGARTDTQYF.

The chain joins TRBV29-1 to TRBJ2-5; D may be TRBD1 or TRBD2 (5 bases each). Germline V gives CDR1 SQVTM, CDR2 ANQGSEA. This CDR3 is 16 amino acids long. Between the trimmed V and J ends, which lost 2 bases and 5 bases, there was a span of 21 bases. The CDR3 loop reads CSVESFGTEWGETQYF. In DNA, the CDR3 is TGCAGCGTTGAAAGTTTTGGGACGGAGTGGGGGGAGACCCAGTACTTC.

This clonotype was seen a few times. A junction boundary mismatches the germline segment, possibly from a read error. This chain uses TRBV5-1 with TRBJ2-3, with 7 bases aligning to TRBD2. Germline-derived CDR1 and CDR2 are SGHRS and YFSETQ. The CDR3 contains 13 residues. The CDR3 coding sequence is TGCGCCAGCAGCGGGCGGGGGAGAGATGCGCAGTATTTT. Translating it yields CASSGRGRDAQYF.

This clonotype came up many times. The chain joins TRBV5-1 to TRBJ2-2; 8 bases are shared with TRBD2. The germline gives CDR1 SGHRS, CDR2 YFSETQ. After removal of 4 bases from V and 7 bases from J, the junction contained 6 bases not matched to a gene. This CDR3 is built from 14 residues. This CDR3 is CASSVGTSNGELFF. Here the CDR3 DNA reads TGCGCCAGCAGCGTCGGGACTAGTAACGGGGAGCTGTTTTTT.

The CDR3 DNA reads as TGCAGTGTCGACTCTAGCTCCTATAATTCACCCCTCCACTTT. Its translation is CSVDSSSYNSPLHF. J is TRBJ1-6 and V is TRBV20-1; unclear D gene. V was shortened by 7 bases and J by 0 bases, with 10 bases between the two germline ends. CDR1 is DFQATT and CDR2 is SNEGSKA in the germline V gene (reference sequence). This CDR3 is 14 amino acids long.

The sample holds a few counts of this clonotype. The rearrangement uses TRBV7-6 and TRBJ2-5, with 8 bases identical to TRBD2. The V and J ends lost 3 bases and 5 bases, in that order; junction bases with no gene match: 8. This CDR3 has 15 amino acids. Germline CDR1 and CDR2: SGHVS and FNYEAQ. The chain's CDR3 is CASSFPGGDPETQYF. Here the CDR3 DNA reads TGTGCCAGCAGCTTTCCCGGGGGGGACCCGGAGACCCAGTACTTC.

The chain combines TRBV7-3 with TRBJ1-1; D possibly corresponds to TRBD1 (6 bases). Trimming took off 4 bases at V and 3 bases at J, with 12 bases between the two ends. Germline V gene sequence: CDR1 SGHTA, CDR2 FQGTGA. The CDR3 covers 14 residues. The CDR3 loop is CASSSEGGYTEAFF. As DNA, the CDR3 is TGTGCCAGCAGCTCCGAGGGGGGGTACACTGAAGCTTTCTTT.